This T cell receptor beta chain was captured by sequencing in a study of T-cell reconstitution after alpha-beta-depleted transplantation in children. During its preparation, the TCRbeta library received unique molecular identifiers. TCRdb re-analysed the PCR reads in MiXCR, keeping a single row per CDR3 protein. Of about 540,000 distinct CDR3 sequences listed, roughly 18% are singletons. From germline, CDR1 is DFQATT and CDR2 SNEGSKA (reference sequence). Trimming removed 5 bases from V and 8 bases from J; junction bases left unmatched: 8. The length of the CDR3 is 15 residues. The sample consisted of PBMCs from the stem cell graft donor, taken from the stem cell graft. This TCR came from a human donor who donated a stem cell graft to a child with acute lymphoblastic leukemia. V gene TRBV20-1 combines with J gene TRBJ2-1; TRBD2 agrees at 14 bases. CDR3: CSAPGLAGGWDEQFF. DNA for the CDR3: TGCAGTGCTCCAGGACTAGCGGGAGGCTGGGATGAGCAGTTCTTC.